Shown below are 8 T cell receptor beta chains from a single sample sequenced in a study of shared clonotypes between healthy human individuals. Only in-frame clones appear in the TCRdb table, and some are missing; sequencing was by immunoSEQ multiplex PCR. The profile shows roughly 2,000,000 clones, just under 95% of them singletons. Naive CD8 cells were CD45RO-negative, positively selected for CCR7, excluding terminally differentiated effector memory CD45RA+ cells. The sequencing sample was made of naive CD8+ T cells sorted from blood. The receptors here all came from a man aged 18 to 30 in good health.

Concerning this clone: Other DNA sequences in the same sample also yield this CDR3. The chain links TRBV9 to TRBJ2-1, with a tentative D call TRBD2 (6 bases). The CDR3 sequence is 13 residues long. V lost 2 bases and J 6 bases, leaving 9 bases between the germline ends. CDR1 and CDR2 (germline): SGDLS, YYNGEE. CDR3 DNA sequence: TGTGCCAGCAGCGTCGGGGGAAGCAATGAGCAGTTCTTC. Protein sequence: CASSVGGSNEQFF.

V usage is TRBV9 and J usage is TRBJ2-4; the match to TRBD2 covers 10 bases. Germline CDR1 is SGDLS and CDR2 is YYNGEE. The CDR3 loop spans 16 amino acids. V lost 0 bases, J lost 8 bases, and 8 bases stayed unmatched. The CDR3 sequence: CASSVDSGRGLDIQYF. Here the CDR3 DNA reads TGTGCCAGCAGCGTAGACAGCGGGAGGGGTTTGGACATTCAGTACTTC. Together with reference TRBV9 and TRBJ2-4, the CDR3 gives the full variable domain: DSGVTQTPKHLITATGQRVTLRCSPRSGDLSVYWYQQSLDQGLQFLIQYYNGEERAKGNILERFSAQQFPDLHSELNLSSLELGDSALYFCASSVDSGRGLDIQYFGAGTRLSVL.

The V and J genes are TRBV7-9 and TRBJ1-6; D is unresolved. Germline CDR1 SEHNR, CDR2 FQNEAQ (reference sequence). The CDR3 is 12 amino acids. Trimming shortened V by 5 bases and J by 7 bases, and 6 bases separated the two germline ends. CDR3 sequence reads: CASSDPNSPLHF. The CDR3 bases are TGTGCCAGCAGCGACCCAAATTCACCCCTCCACTTT.

As concerns this clone: The junction departs from germline at one end; a sequencing error may be responsible. This specimen includes other DNA sequences encoding the same CDR3. The chain employs TRBV11-2 and TRBJ1-1; a possible D gene is TRBD1 (5 bases). Germline V CDR1 and CDR2: SGHAT, FQNNGV. This CDR3 region has 15 residues. Here the CDR3 reads CASSLEGLLNTEAFF. The CDR3, as DNA: TGTGCCAGCAGCCTAGAGGGACTGCTGAACACTGAAGCTTTCTTT. Based on the CDR3 plus reference TRBV11-2 and TRBJ1-1, the full variable domain is EAGVAQSPRYKIIEKRQSVAFWCNPISGHATLYWYQQILGQGPKLLIQFQNNGVVDDSQLPKDRFSAERLKGVDSTLKIQPAKLEDSAVYLCASSLEGLLNTEAFFGQGTRLTVV.

This chain links TRBV13 with TRBJ1-4; 7 positions agree with TRBD1. V shed 5 bases and J 8 bases; nucleotides not matched to a gene: 11. This CDR3 spans 15 amino acids. CDR1 and CDR2 (germline): PRHDT, FYEKMQ (reference sequence). DNA for the CDR3: TGTGCCAGCAGCCCCGCCGGTCAGGGGGTGGAAAAACTGTTTTTT. This encodes CASSPAGQGVEKLFF.

The chain combines TRBV6-5 with TRBJ2-1, with 13 bases identical to TRBD2. Trimming at V came to 5 bases and at J to 13 bases, leaving 2 bases not matched to a gene. Germline CDR1 reads MNHEY; CDR2 reads SVGAGI. The CDR3 is made up of 12 amino acids. CDR3 sequence (DNA): TGTGCCAGCAGTGAGGGACTAGCGGGACAGTTCTTC. Amino acids: CASSEGLAGQFF.

V is TRBV5-8 and J is TRBJ1-2; tentatively, D is TRBD1 (6 bases). The CDR3 runs 15 residues. CDR1 is SGHTS and CDR2 is YDEGEE in the germline V gene. Trimming left V 9 bases short and J 0 bases short, with 18 bases between. The CDR3 DNA is TGTGCCATACAGGGATATTTGGAAGCTAACTATGGCTACACCTTC. It translates to CAIQGYLEANYGYTF.

This rearrangement joins TRBV29-1 to TRBJ2-1, with D perhaps TRBD1 or TRBD2 (5 bases each). This CDR3 is built from 12 residues. V gave up 3 bases and J gave up 9 bases, with 12 bases separating them. Germline-derived CDR1 and CDR2 are SQVTM and ANQGSEA. The CDR3 region has the DNA TGCAGCGTTGAGGCTGGGGGAGCTGAGCAGTTCTTC. This encodes CSVEAGGAEQFF.